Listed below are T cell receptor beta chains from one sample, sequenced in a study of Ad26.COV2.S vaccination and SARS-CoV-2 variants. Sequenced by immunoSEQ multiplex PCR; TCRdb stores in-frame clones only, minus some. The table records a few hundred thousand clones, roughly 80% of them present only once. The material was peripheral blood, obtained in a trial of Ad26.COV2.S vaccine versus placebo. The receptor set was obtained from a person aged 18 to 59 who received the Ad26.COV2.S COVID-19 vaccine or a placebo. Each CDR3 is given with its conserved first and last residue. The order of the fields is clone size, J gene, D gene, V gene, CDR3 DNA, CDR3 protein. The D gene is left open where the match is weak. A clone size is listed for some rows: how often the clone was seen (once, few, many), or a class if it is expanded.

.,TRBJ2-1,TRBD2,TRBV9,TGTGCCAGCAGCGTGGGGGGGTTCTCCTACAATGAGCAGTTCTTC,CASSVGGFSYNEQFF
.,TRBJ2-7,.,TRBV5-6,TGTGCCAGCAGCAGCGAGGCTTGGTACGAGCAGTACTTC,CASSSEAWYEQYF
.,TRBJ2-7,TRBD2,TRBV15,TGTGCCACCAGCAGAGATAGTATCGGCGGGAGCGAGCAGTACTTC,CATSRDSIGGSEQYF
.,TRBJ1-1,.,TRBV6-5,TGTGCCAGCAGACCGATTCTCGATTTCAGGAGGGAAGCTTTCTTT,CASRPILDFRREAFF
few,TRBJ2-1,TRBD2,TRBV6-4,TGTGCCAGCAGTGAATCATCGGGGGGCAATGAGCAGTTCTTC,CASSESSGGNEQFF
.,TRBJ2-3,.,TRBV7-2,TGTGCCAGCAGCTTAGCTCTTCCGCTGACTAGCACAGATACGCAGTATTTT,CASSLALPLTSTDTQYF
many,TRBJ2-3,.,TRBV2,TGTGCCAGCAGGGGAACGGGTACCATGCAGTATTTT,CASRGTGTMQYF
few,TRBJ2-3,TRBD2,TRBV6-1,TGTGCCAGCAGTGTGTCGTTAGCGGGGGGCACAGATACGCAGTATTTT,CASSVSLAGGTDTQYF
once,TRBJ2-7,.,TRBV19,TGTGCCAGTAGTATATATGACAGTTCCTACGAGCAGTACTTC,CASSIYDSSYEQYF
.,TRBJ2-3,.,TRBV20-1,TGCAGTGCTAGTTTGGGGGCCGATACGCAGTATTTT,CSASLGADTQYF
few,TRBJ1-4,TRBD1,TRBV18,TGTGCCAGCTCACCTACAGGGGGCCTTGGTGAAAAACTGTTTTTT,CASSPTGGLGEKLFF
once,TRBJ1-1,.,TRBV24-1,TGTGCCACCAGCCACCCGGACGGGAAAGCTTTCTTT,CATSHPDGKAFF
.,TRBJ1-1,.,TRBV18,TGTGCCAGCTCACCGGGGCAGACCGGAACTGAAGCTTTCTTT,CASSPGQTGTEAFF
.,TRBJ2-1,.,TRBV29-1,TGCAGCGTTGATAGGTGGGCGCAGGGGAATGAGCAGTTCTTC,CSVDRWAQGNEQFF
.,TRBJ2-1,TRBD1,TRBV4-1,TGCGCCAGCAGCCTCCTCCCGCACGGACAGGCCAATGAGCAGTTCTTC,CASSLLPHGQANEQFF
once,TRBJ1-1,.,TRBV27,TGTGCCAGCAGTTCGCCTTGGGGGTCGGGAGGCCATGAAGCTTTCTTT,CASSSPWGSGGHEAFF
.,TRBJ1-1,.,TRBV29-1,TGCAGCGCTTCACAGGGAAGGGACACTGAAGCTTTCTTT,CSASQGRDTEAFF
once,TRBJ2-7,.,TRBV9,TGTGCCAGCAGCCAAGGGGTAGGTTACTACGAGCAGTACTTC,CASSQGVGYYEQYF
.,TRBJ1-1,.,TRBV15,TGTGCCACCTCGTGGGTTACGAACACTGAAGCTTTCTTT,CATSWVTNTEAFF
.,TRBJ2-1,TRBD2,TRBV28,TGTGCCAGCAGGGGAGCGGGAGGCTCCTACAATGAGCAGTTCTTC,CASRGAGGSYNEQFF
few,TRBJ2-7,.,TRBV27,TGTGCCAGCAGCGACCGTGCTGGAGACGAGCAGTACTTC,CASSDRAGDEQYF
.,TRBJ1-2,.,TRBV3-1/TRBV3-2,TGTGCCAGCAGCCAAGATAGGTCCAGGGTTAGATTCGGAGGCTACACCTTC,CASSQDRSRVRFGGYTF
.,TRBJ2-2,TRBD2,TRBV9,TGTGCCAGCAGCGTAGGACTAGCCCCCGGGGAGCTGTTTTTT,CASSVGLAPGELFF
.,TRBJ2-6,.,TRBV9,TGTGCCAGCAGCCGAACCTCTGGGGCCAACGTCCTGACTTTC,CASSRTSGANVLTF
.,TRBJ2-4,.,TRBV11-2,TGTGCCAGCAGCTCTCGACTAGCCAAAAACATTCAGTACTTC,CASSSRLAKNIQYF
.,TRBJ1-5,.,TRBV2,TGTGCCAGCAGCGGCGAGGGGTTGCAGCCCCAGCATTTT,CASSGEGLQPQHF
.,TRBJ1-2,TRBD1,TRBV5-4,TGTGCCAGCAGCAACGACAGGGGTTATTATGGCTACACCTTC,CASSNDRGYYGYTF
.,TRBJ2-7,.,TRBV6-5,TGTGCCAGCAGTTACTCGAAGGGCCCCTTCTACGAGCAGTACTTC,CASSYSKGPFYEQYF
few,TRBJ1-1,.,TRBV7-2,TGTGCCAGCAGCTCTCGGAGGAGCGGGGTGGGTGAAGCTTTCTTT,CASSSRRSGVGEAFF